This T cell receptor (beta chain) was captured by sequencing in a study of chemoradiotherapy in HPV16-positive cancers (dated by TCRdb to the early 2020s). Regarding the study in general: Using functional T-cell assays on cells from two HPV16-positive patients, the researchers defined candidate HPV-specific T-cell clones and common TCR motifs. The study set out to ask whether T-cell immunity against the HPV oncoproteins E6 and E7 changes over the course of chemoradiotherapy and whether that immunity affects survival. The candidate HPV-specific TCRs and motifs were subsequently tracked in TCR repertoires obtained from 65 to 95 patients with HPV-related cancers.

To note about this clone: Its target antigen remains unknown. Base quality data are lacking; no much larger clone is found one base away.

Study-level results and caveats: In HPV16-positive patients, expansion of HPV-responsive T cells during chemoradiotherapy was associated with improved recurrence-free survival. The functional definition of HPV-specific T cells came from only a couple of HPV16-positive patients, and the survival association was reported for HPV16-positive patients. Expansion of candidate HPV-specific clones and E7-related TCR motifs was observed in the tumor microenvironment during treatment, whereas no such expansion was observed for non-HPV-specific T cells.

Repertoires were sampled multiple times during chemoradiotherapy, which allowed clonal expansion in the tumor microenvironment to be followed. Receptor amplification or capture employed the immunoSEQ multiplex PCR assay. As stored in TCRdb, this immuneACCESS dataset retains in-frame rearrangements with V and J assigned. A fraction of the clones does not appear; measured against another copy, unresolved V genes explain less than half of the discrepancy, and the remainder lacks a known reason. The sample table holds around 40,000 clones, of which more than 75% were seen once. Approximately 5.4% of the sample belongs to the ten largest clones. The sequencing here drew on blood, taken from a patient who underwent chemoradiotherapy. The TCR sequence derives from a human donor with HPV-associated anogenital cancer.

The DNA sequence follows: TGTGCCAGCAGCTGGGTCCTCCAGGGCAATGAGCAGTTCTTC. Its protein product is CASSWVLQGNEQFF. The rearranged segments are TRBV7-9 and TRBJ2-1; TRBD1 is a weak D gene call, 5 bases matching. Trimming takes 4 bases from V and 6 bases from J, and the germline ends sit 13 bases apart. Taken from cysteine to phenylalanine, the CDR3 has 14 residues. Kept here is only the CDR3 DNA, which spans 42 bases and is read in frame from base 1. Via the germline V gene (reference sequence), CDR1 is SEHNR and CDR2 FQNEAQ.